Shown below are 25 T cell receptor beta chains from a single sample sequenced in a study of blood T cell repertoires in COVID-19. Produced via immunoSEQ multiplex PCR; TCRdb's table is partial and in-frame only. Of hundreds of thousands of clones in the sample, 89% were seen once. Material for sequencing was PBMCs or T cells enriched from blood (not recorded which). The receptors here all came from a woman aged 30 to 39 who had recovered from COVID-19.

This clone appeared once. V and J are TRBV9 and TRBJ2-1; no clear D gene. Germline V gene data show CDR1 as SGDLS and CDR2 as YYNGEE. CDR3 length equals 12 residues. V lost 5 bases, J lost 9 bases, and 12 bases lay in between. The CDR3 DNA follows: TGTGCCAGCAGTTATAGTTCGGGTGAGCAGTTCTTC. This encodes CASSYSSGEQFF.

V gene TRBV28 combines with J gene TRBJ2-7; 8 positions agree with TRBD1. V dropped 3 bases and J dropped 5; count of bases not matched to a gene: 9. CDR3 length: 15 amino acids. CDR1 and CDR2 (germline): MDHEN, SYDVKM. For the CDR3, the DNA is TGTGCCAGCAGTTTTTATGGACAGGGTAGAGACGAGCAGTACTTC. Protein sequence: CASSFYGQGRDEQYF.

This rearrangement joins TRBV4-2 to TRBJ2-1; perhaps TRBD2 as D (5 bases). CDR1 is LGHNA, CDR2 YNFKEQ, per germline. The CDR3 length is 16 residues. The V end lost 0 bases, the J end lost 0 bases, and 9 bases lay between the germline ends. For the CDR3, the DNA is TGTGCCAGCAGCCAAGATAAGCGGAGCTCCTACAATGAGCAGTTCTTC. It encodes CASSQDKRSSYNEQFF.

V usage is TRBV11-2 and J usage is TRBJ1-1; 7 positions match TRBD1. The junction had 4 bases not matched to a gene; V was cut back by 0 bases and J by 6 bases. Germline loops: CDR1 SGHAT, CDR2 FQNNGV. The CDR3 runs 14 residues. The DNA for the CDR3 is TGTGCCAGCAGCTTAGATCGGGACAGTGCTGAAGCTTTCTTT. Translating gives CASSLDRDSAEAFF.

The V call is TRBV10-1, the J call TRBJ2-7; TRBD2 matches 9 bases. Per the germline V gene, CDR1 is WNHNN and CDR2 is SYGVQD (reference sequence). CDR3 length: 15 residues. The V gene end was trimmed by 3 bases and the J gene end by 6 bases; junction bases not matched to a gene: 9. The CDR3 protein is CASSERLAGRVEQYF. The CDR3 bases are TGCGCCAGCAGTGAAAGGCTAGCGGGAAGAGTCGAGCAGTACTTC.

This chain links TRBV12-5 with TRBJ2-7; no reliable D call. Between the trimmed V and J ends, which lost 3 bases and 5 bases, there was a span of 8 bases. Germline-derived CDR1 and CDR2 are LGHNT and FRNRAP. The CDR3 runs 12 residues. This CDR3 is CASGFSSDEQYF. DNA for the CDR3: TGTGCTAGTGGTTTTTCCAGCGACGAGCAGTACTTC.

The chain joins TRBV18 to TRBJ1-3; D unresolved. V lost 6 bases, J lost 1 base, and 16 bases lay in between. CDR1 and CDR2 (germline): KGHSH, LQKENI. This CDR3 comprises 16 residues. This CDR3 reads CASSTRPVRSGNTIYF. The CDR3 bases are TGTGCCAGCTCCACGAGACCCGTGCGGTCTGGAAACACCATATATTTT.

CDR3 sequence (DNA): TGTGCCAGCAGCTTGGGAGCCCGTGCGACCGGGGAGCTGTTTTTT. Its protein product is CASSLGARATGELFF. The gene calls are TRBV7-9 and TRBJ2-2; D possibly corresponds to TRBD2 (5 bases). The CDR3 runs 15 residues. CDR1 SEHNR and CDR2 FQNEAQ come from the germline V gene (reference sequence). V lost 3 bases and J lost 5, with 13 bases in between.

J is TRBJ2-5 and V is TRBV19; D possibly corresponds to TRBD1 (6 bases). The ends were cut back, 1 base at V and 2 bases at J, with 8 bases in the middle. The germline CDR1 and CDR2 sequences are LNHDA and SQIVND (reference sequence). There are 14 residues in the CDR3. CDR3 coding DNA: TGTGCCAGTAGTATAGGGACAGTACAAGAGACCCAGTACTTC. Protein: CASSIGTVQETQYF.

V is TRBV19 and J is TRBJ2-7, with TRBD1 identical over 8 bases. Germline CDR1 is LNHDA and CDR2 is SQIVND (reference sequence). V lost 8 bases, J lost 0 bases, and 12 bases stayed unmatched. This CDR3 spans 16 amino acids. DNA for the CDR3: TGTGCCAGTTCCCTGCGACGCGGGACAGGCTCCTACGAGCAGTACTTC. This translates into CASSLRRGTGSYEQYF.

This clone was counted once. The chain combines TRBV5-1 with TRBJ1-6, with D perhaps matching TRBD1 (5 bases). The length of the CDR3 is 15 residues. The germline CDR1 and CDR2 sequences are SGHRS and YFSETQ. The V gene lost 0 bases and the J gene lost 10 bases, with 14 bases spanning the gap. As DNA, the CDR3 is TGCGCCAGCAGCTTGGCGGGCAGGGTTTGGTCACCCCTCCACTTT. Translation: CASSLAGRVWSPLHF.

This clone has just one count. This sequence joins TRBV5-1 and TRBJ2-7; D possibly corresponds to TRBD2 (5 bases). There are 13 residues in the CDR3. CDR1 is SGHRS and CDR2 is YFSETQ in the germline V gene. V gave up 0 bases and J gave up 5 bases, with 9 bases separating them. The CDR3 coding sequence is TGCGCCAGCAGCTTGGCCGGAGGAGACGAGCAGTACTTC. This codes for CASSLAGGDEQYF.

The chain couples TRBV6-5 to TRBJ2-7, with 9 bases lining up with TRBD1. V lost 6 bases, J lost 3 bases, and 3 bases stayed unmatched. CDR3 length equals 13 residues. Looked up from germline, CDR1 is MNHEY and CDR2 is SVGAGI. CDR3 in amino acids: CASRGQGHYEQYF. CDR3 nucleotides: TGTGCCAGCAGGGGACAGGGCCACTACGAGCAGTACTTC.

This clone was observed once. The genes are TRBV10-3 and TRBJ2-2, with 10 bases fitting TRBD2. CDR3 length: 15 amino acids. J gave up 3 bases and V 7 bases, and 5 bases lay outside the gene matches. Germline V gene sequence: CDR1 ENHRY, CDR2 SYGVKD. The DNA of the CDR3 is TGTGCCATCAACCTAGCGGGAGCGGACACCGGGGAGCTGTTTTTT. Translated, it gives CAINLAGADTGELFF.

This clone has only one observation. J is TRBJ2-1 and V is TRBV7-2; no reliable D call. The germline V and J ends were trimmed by 6 bases and 5 bases, with 11 bases remaining between them. CDR1 is SGHTA, CDR2 FQGNSA, per germline. CDR3 length: 13 amino acids. CDR3 sequence reads: CASRTNRDNEQFF. CDR3 coding DNA: TGTGCCAGCAGGACCAACAGAGACAATGAGCAGTTCTTC.

V is TRBV29-1 and J is TRBJ2-1; 11 positions match TRBD2. In germline, CDR1 is SQVTM, CDR2 ANQGSEA. With V trimmed by 6 bases and J by 6 bases, 13 bases remained unmatched. The length of the CDR3 is 16 residues. CDR3: CSVVKTSGVAPNEQFF. CDR3 coding DNA: TGCAGCGTCGTAAAGACTAGCGGGGTTGCCCCCAATGAGCAGTTCTTC.

For the CDR3, the DNA is TGTGCCAGCAGTCAACAGGGGGGAAGCTATGGCTACACCTTC. This sequence encodes CASSQQGGSYGYTF. This chain links TRBV28 with TRBJ1-2, with 8 bases aligning to TRBD1. Germline-derived CDR1 and CDR2 are MDHEN and SYDVKM. The CDR3 loop spans 14 amino acids. J lost 4 bases, V lost 5 bases, and 6 bases had no gene match.

J is TRBJ2-7 and V is TRBV5-4; 13 bases line up with TRBD2. Germline assignment: CDR1 SGHNT and CDR2 YYREEE (reference sequence). There are 14 residues in the CDR3. The J segment lost 6 bases and the V segment lost 2 bases, leaving 2 bases of the junction unmatched. The CDR3 nucleotides read TGTGCCAGCAGCTTTGGACTAGCGGGAGTCGAGCAGTACTTC. As protein: CASSFGLAGVEQYF.

V gene TRBV5-1 combines with J gene TRBJ1-6, with D possibly matching TRBD1 (5 bases). CDR1 and CDR2 (germline): SGHRS, YFSETQ. The CDR3 runs to 13 residues. Trimming removed 0 bases from V and 14 bases from J, with 12 bases in between. Written as DNA, the CDR3 is TGCGCCAGCAGCTTGGAACAGGCCTATTCCCTCCACTTT. It yields the protein CASSLEQAYSLHF.

The chain employs TRBV27 and TRBJ1-1, with D maybe TRBD1 (5 bases). Germline lookup yields CDR1 MNHEY and CDR2 SMNVEV (reference sequence). The CDR3 runs to 15 residues. V shed 4 bases and J shed 0 bases, with 12 bases lying between them. The CDR3 protein is CASSWGGDLNTEAFF. CDR3 coding DNA: TGTGCCAGCAGTTGGGGGGGGGATTTGAACACTGAAGCTTTCTTT.

This rearrangement joins TRBV28 to TRBJ2-7; D might be TRBD2 (6 bases). V dropped 4 bases and J dropped 3 bases, with 16 bases sitting between them. CDR1 and CDR2 (germline): MDHEN, SYDVKM. The CDR3 is 15 residues long. Here the CDR3 DNA reads TGTGCCAGCAGTTCGACCGGGACTCCACGCTACGAGCAGTACTTC. Its protein product is CASSSTGTPRYEQYF.

The gene calls are TRBV12-3 or TRBV12-4 and TRBJ1-3, with unresolved D. There are 12 residues in the CDR3. The V end lost 8 bases, the J end lost 0 bases, and 5 bases lay between the germline ends. The CDR3, as DNA: TGTGCCAGCGGAGCCTCTGGAAACACCATATATTTT. It is translated as CASGASGNTIYF.

This clone has more than one count but fewer than ten. The chain combines TRBV19 with TRBJ1-5; a weak D match, TRBD1 (6 bases). This CDR3 is 16 amino acids long. Germline lookup yields CDR1 LNHDA and CDR2 SQIVND (reference sequence). V was trimmed by 5 bases and J by 2 bases, leaving 16 bases between them. The CDR3 DNA sequence: TGTGCCAGTAGTGCAACTACAGGGCGCCGCAATCAGCCCCAGCATTTT. As protein: CASSATTGRRNQPQHF. Full variable domain (rest looked up from reference TRBV19 and TRBJ1-5): DGGITQSPKYLFRKEGQNVTLSCEQNLNHDAMYWYRQDPGQGLRLIYYSQIVNDFQKGDIAEGYSVSREKKESFPLTVTSAQKNPTAFYLCASSATTGRRNQPQHFGDGTRLSIL.

The V gene is TRBV27, the J gene TRBJ2-7; 10 bases agree with TRBD1. The ends lost 1 base at V and 4 bases at J; junction bases unmatched: 10. CDR1 and CDR2 from the germline V gene are MNHEY and SMNVEV (reference sequence). The CDR3 is 17 amino acids. CDR3 sequence: CASSLYLEDRGGYEQYF. The CDR3 bases are TGTGCCAGCAGTTTATATTTGGAGGACAGGGGGGGTTACGAGCAGTACTTC.

The V gene is TRBV6-5, the J gene TRBJ2-7; 10 nucleotides align to TRBD2. CDR1 MNHEY and CDR2 SVGAGI come from the germline V gene. The V gene end was trimmed by 6 bases and the J gene end by 3 bases; junction bases not matched to a gene: 8. This CDR3 comprises 15 residues. The CDR3: CASSSTGLAIYEQYF. CDR3 DNA sequence: TGTGCCAGCAGCTCAACGGGACTAGCGATCTACGAGCAGTACTTC.